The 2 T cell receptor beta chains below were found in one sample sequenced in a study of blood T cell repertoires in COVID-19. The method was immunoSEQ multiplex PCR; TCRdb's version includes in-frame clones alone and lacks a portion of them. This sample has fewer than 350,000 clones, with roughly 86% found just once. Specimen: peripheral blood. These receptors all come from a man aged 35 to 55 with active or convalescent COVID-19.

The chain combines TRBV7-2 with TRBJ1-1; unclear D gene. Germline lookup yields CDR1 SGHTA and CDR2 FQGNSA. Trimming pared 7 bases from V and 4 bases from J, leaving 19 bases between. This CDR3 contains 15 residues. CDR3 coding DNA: TGTGCCAGCACCCTAGCGAGGTCCGTCCGCACTGAAGCTTTCTTT. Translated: CASTLARSVRTEAFF.

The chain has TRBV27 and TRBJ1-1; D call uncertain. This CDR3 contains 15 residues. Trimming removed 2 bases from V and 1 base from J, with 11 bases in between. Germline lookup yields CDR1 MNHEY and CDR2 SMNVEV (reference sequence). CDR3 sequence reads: CASSLLRPRNTEAFF. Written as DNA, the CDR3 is TGTGCCAGCAGTTTACTACGCCCCCGGAACACTGAAGCTTTCTTT.